Below are 11 T cell receptor beta chains sequenced from a single sample in a study of blood T cell repertoires in COVID-19. The protocol was immunoSEQ multiplex PCR, while the TCRdb copy is restricted to in-frame clones and leaves out a portion. The sample shows fewer than 200,000 clones, approximately 80% of them seen only once. The material sequenced was PBMCs or T cells enriched from blood (not recorded which). The receptors were sampled from a man aged 45-65 years who had recovered from COVID-19.

CDR3 sequence (DNA): TGCGCCAGCAGCTTGGACTCACTCGGGGGGGCCAGTAACGAGCAGTACTTC. This encodes CASSLDSLGGASNEQYF. The chain links TRBV5-1 to TRBJ2-7; 8 bases fit TRBD2. The trim removed 0 bases at V and 5 bases at J, leaving 13 bases unmatched. This CDR3 contains 17 residues. Germline V gene sequence: CDR1 SGHRS, CDR2 YFSETQ.

The rearrangement uses TRBV4-2 and TRBJ2-2, with 10 bases lining up with TRBD1. V shed 5 bases, J shed 7 bases, and the junction held 7 bases outside the gene matches. This CDR3 contains 15 residues. Germline CDR1 reads LGHNA; CDR2 reads YNFKEQ. CDR3 in amino acids: CASSTTGGYVGELFF. DNA of the CDR3: TGTGCCAGCAGCACGACAGGGGGCTATGTCGGGGAGCTGTTTTTT.

The J gene is TRBJ1-3, the V gene TRBV30, with D unclear. The germline CDR1 and CDR2 sequences are GTSNPN and SVGIG (reference sequence). The CDR3 runs 14 residues. The germline V and J ends were trimmed by 3 bases and 0 bases, with 9 bases remaining between them. CDR3 in amino acids: CAWSAGISGNTIYF. The DNA of the CDR3 is TGTGCCTGGAGCGCCGGGATCTCTGGAAACACCATATATTTT.

The chain carries TRBV28 and TRBJ1-2, with a weak D call TRBD1 (5 bases). V lost 7 bases and J lost 3, with 12 bases in between. CDR1 and CDR2 from the germline V gene are MDHEN and SYDVKM. The CDR3 covers 13 residues. CDR3 bases: TGTGCCAGCATCGATCAGGGTTACTATGGCTACACCTTC. Protein: CASIDQGYYGYTF.

This sequence joins TRBV5-8 and TRBJ2-1; TRBD2 agrees at 8 bases. The length of the CDR3 is 13 residues. V lost 2 bases, J lost 15 bases, and 10 bases stayed unmatched. Germline V gives CDR1 SGHTS, CDR2 YDEGEE. The CDR3 bases are TGTGCCAGCAGCTTCGGGCCCAGCGGGGGACCGTTCTTC. This translates into CASSFGPSGGPFF.

J is TRBJ1-5 and V is TRBV19, with 7 bases identical to TRBD1. The CDR3 contains 13 residues. V lost 7 bases, J lost 3 bases, and 3 bases stayed unmatched. Germline lookup yields CDR1 LNHDA and CDR2 SQIVND (reference sequence). CDR3 in DNA: TGTGCCAGTAACGACAGGGTCAATCAGCCCCAGCATTTT. Protein product: CASNDRVNQPQHF. The whole variable domain, remainder taken from reference TRBV19 and TRBJ1-5, is DGGITQSPKYLFRKEGQNVTLSCEQNLNHDAMYWYRQDPGQGLRLIYYSQIVNDFQKGDIAEGYSVSREKKESFPLTVTSAQKNPTAFYLCASNDRVNQPQHFGDGTRLSIL.

The chain uses TRBV4-1 and TRBJ1-3; D unclear. With 0 bases removed from V and 0 bases from J, the gap between germline ends came to 9 bases. Germline V gene sequence: CDR1 MGHRA, CDR2 YSYEKL. The length of the CDR3 is 16 residues. The CDR3 DNA reads as TGCGCCAGCAGCCAAGATGCCCGCGGCTCTGGAAACACCATATATTTT. It is translated as CASSQDARGSGNTIYF.

The chain employs TRBV7-6 and TRBJ2-5; TRBD1 aligns across 8 bases. J lost 5 bases, V lost 3 bases, and 5 bases had no gene match. In germline, CDR1 is SGHVS, CDR2 FNYEAQ. The length of the CDR3 is 14 residues. This CDR3 is CASSFRQGMETQYF. Written as DNA, the CDR3 is TGTGCCAGCAGCTTTCGACAGGGGATGGAGACCCAGTACTTC.

V and J are TRBV5-5 and TRBJ1-3; weak D call: TRBD1 (5 bases). Trimming took 0 bases from V and 4 from J, leaving 8 bases between them. The CDR3 has 14 residues. CDR1 and CDR2 (germline): SGHKS, YYEKEE (reference sequence). The CDR3 here is CASSLEGEGNTIYF. CDR3 DNA: TGTGCCAGCAGCTTGGAAGGGGAAGGAAACACCATATATTTT.

The chain uses TRBV2 and TRBJ1-2; D gene unclear. The CDR3 runs 12 residues. Trimming removed 5 bases at V and 4 bases at J, with 8 bases between. CDR1 and CDR2 from the germline V gene are SNHLY and FYNNEI. CDR3 loop: CASSPQPYGYTF. In nucleotides, the CDR3 is TGTGCCAGCAGTCCACAGCCCTATGGCTACACCTTC.

In this sample, this clone turned up a few times. This chain uses TRBV12-3 or TRBV12-4 with TRBJ2-1; maybe TRBD1 (5 bases). V dropped 2 bases and J dropped 10 bases, with 12 bases sitting between them. CDR3 length equals 13 residues. The CDR3 loop reads CASSLYLRTEQFF. CDR3 nucleotide sequence: TGTGCCAGCAGTTTATATTTAAGGACAGAGCAGTTCTTC.